Listed here are 21 T cell receptor beta chains from one sample, sequenced in a study of cytomegalovirus exposure and HLA in healthy donors. A multiplex PCR was run with 60 Vbeta primers and 13 Jbeta primers. Profiled with immunoSEQ multiplex PCR; TCRdb holds only in-frame clones, not every one. The sample has about 120,000 clones, 70% to 80% seen once. The source material was PBMCs. These receptors were obtained from a woman aged 40-49 years in good health and CMV-seropositive.

This clone appeared a few times. The V and J genes are TRBV7-2 and TRBJ1-2, with D perhaps matching TRBD1 (5 bases). CDR1 and CDR2 from the germline V gene are SGHTA and FQGNSA. Trimming removed 6 bases from V and 4 bases from J, with 15 bases in between. CDR3 length: 14 amino acids. CDR3 DNA sequence: TGTGCCAGCAGTCCTACCCGACAGTCCTATGGCTACACCTTC. Protein sequence: CASSPTRQSYGYTF.

The rearrangement uses TRBV14 and TRBJ2-1; 7 bases are shared with TRBD2. This CDR3 has 16 residues. CDR1 and CDR2 from the germline V gene are SGHDN and FVKESK. After removal of 1 base from V and 4 bases from J, the junction contained 7 bases not matched to a gene. CDR3 DNA sequence: TGTGCCAGCAGCCAAGCCGGGGGAGGGATATACAATGAGCAGTTCTTC. This gives the protein CASSQAGGGIYNEQFF.

This clone has just a few counts. The gene calls are TRBV2 and TRBJ2-3; 9 bases align to TRBD2. Germline-derived CDR1 and CDR2 are SNHLY and FYNNEI. CDR3 length equals 16 residues. After removal of 7 bases from V and 0 bases from J, the junction contained 8 bases not matched to a gene. Written as DNA, the CDR3 is TGTGCCAGCAATCTAGCGGGGTCCTCTAGCACAGATACGCAGTATTTT. This sequence encodes CASNLAGSSSTDTQYF. The full variable domain, with the rest looked up from reference TRBV2 and TRBJ2-3, is EPEVTQTPSHQVTQMGQEVILRCVPISNHLYFYWYRQILGQKVEFLVSFYNNEISEKSEIFDDQFSVERPDGSNFTLKIRSTKLEDSAMYFCASNLAGSSSTDTQYFGPGTRLTVL.

The chain uses TRBV7-9 and TRBJ2-3, with D perhaps matching TRBD2 (6 bases). This CDR3 has 15 amino acids. Germline CDR1 SEHNR, CDR2 FQNEAQ (reference sequence). The V end lost 5 bases, the J end lost 7 bases, and 19 bases lay between the germline ends. The CDR3 here is CASSRDSGIKNTQYF. The CDR3 DNA reads as TGTGCCAGCAGCCGGGACTCAGGCATTAAGAATACGCAGTATTTT.

This chain connects TRBV7-3 to TRBJ2-2; D is unresolved. CDR1 is SGHTA and CDR2 is FQGTGA in the germline V gene. Trimming pared 4 bases from V and 7 bases from J, leaving 7 bases between. The CDR3 runs to 12 residues. CDR3 sequence: CASSSLYGELFF. In DNA form, the CDR3 reads TGTGCCAGCAGCTCACTTTACGGGGAGCTGTTTTTT.

The chain carries TRBV15 and TRBJ2-3, with TRBD2 identical over 14 bases. CDR1 is LNHNV and CDR2 is YYDKDF in the germline V gene (reference sequence). The CDR3 runs 15 residues. V lost 4 bases and J lost 4; bases outside the gene matches: 1. The CDR3 protein is CATSKTSGRADTQYF. In DNA, the CDR3 is TGTGCCACCAGCAAGACTAGCGGGAGGGCAGATACGCAGTATTTT.

The chain has TRBV30 and TRBJ2-7, with 9 nucleotides matching TRBD2. The CDR3 contains 13 residues. The V gene end was trimmed by 8 bases and the J gene end by 0 bases; junction bases not matched to a gene: 5. Germline values: CDR1 GTSNPN, CDR2 SVGIG (reference sequence). The CDR3 sequence: CAILAGDSYEQYF. CDR3 DNA: TGTGCCATTTTAGCGGGAGACTCCTACGAGCAGTACTTC.

This clone has a handful of counts. The chain recombines TRBV6-1 with TRBJ2-3; TRBD2 matches 9 bases. Germline CDR1 reads MNHNS; CDR2 reads SASEGT. With 4 bases clipped from V and 2 bases from J, the junction kept 1 base outside the gene matches. The CDR3 length is 14 residues. CDR3: CASSASGVTDTQYF. For the CDR3, the DNA is TGTGCCAGCAGTGCTAGCGGGGTCACAGATACGCAGTATTTT.

The chain has TRBV5-6 and TRBJ1-2; D is unresolved. The CDR3 covers 14 residues. Trimming removed 7 bases from V and 4 bases from J, with 17 bases in between. The germline V gene encodes CDR1 SGHDT and CDR2 YYEEEE. The CDR3 DNA reads TGTGCCAGCCTCCCCCACACCGGGTTCTATGGCTACACCTTC. Its protein is CASLPHTGFYGYTF.

V usage is TRBV7-2 and J usage is TRBJ2-3; D is ambiguous. The CDR3 contains 12 residues. Trimming took off 3 bases at V and 4 bases at J, with 5 bases between the two ends. The germline CDR1 and CDR2 sequences are SGHTA and FQGNSA. The CDR3 loop is CASSFYSDTQYF. The CDR3 DNA follows: TGTGCCAGCAGCTTTTATTCAGATACGCAGTATTTT.

The J gene is TRBJ1-2, the V gene TRBV2, with a possible D match to TRBD1 (6 bases). V was clipped by 3 bases and J by 4 bases, with 9 bases between them. The length of the CDR3 is 13 residues. Looked up from germline, CDR1 is SNHLY and CDR2 is FYNNEI. The CDR3 nucleotides are TGTGCCAGCAGTGACCAGGGGATCTATGGCTACACCTTC. Its protein is CASSDQGIYGYTF.

There are a few counts of this clone. The V call is TRBV10-3, the J call TRBJ2-7; D is ambiguous. The germline CDR1 and CDR2 sequences are ENHRY and SYGVKD. V dropped 3 bases and J dropped 0 bases, with 9 bases sitting between them. This CDR3 contains 14 residues. The CDR3 DNA is TGTGCCATCAGTGACCCCGACACCTCCTACGAGCAGTACTTC. It specifies CAISDPDTSYEQYF.

V and J are TRBV7-9 and TRBJ2-5; 11 nucleotides match TRBD2. The V gene's germline CDR1 is SEHNR and CDR2 FQNEAQ (reference sequence). V gave up 6 bases and J gave up 4 bases; unmatched junction bases: 4. CDR3 length: 14 residues. CDR3 residues: CASSLAGGGETQYF. For the CDR3, the DNA is TGTGCCAGCAGTCTAGCGGGGGGTGGAGAGACCCAGTACTTC. Supplemented by reference TRBV7-9 and TRBJ2-5, the full variable domain reads DTGVSQNPRHKITKRGQNVTFRCDPISEHNRLYWYRQTLGQGPEFLTYFQNEAQLEKSRLLSDRFSAERPKGSFSTLEIQRTEQGDSAMYLCASSLAGGGETQYFGPGTRLLVL.

The chain couples TRBV19 to TRBJ1-3; the D is unclear. The CDR3 extends over 14 amino acids. CDR1 LNHDA and CDR2 SQIVND come from the germline V gene (reference sequence). V lost 3 bases and J 1 base, leaving 7 bases between the germline ends. Written as DNA, the CDR3 is TGTGCCAGTAGTATTTCGGGATCTGGAAACACCATATATTTT. Translated, it gives CASSISGSGNTIYF.

This chain links TRBV18 with TRBJ2-1, with D tentatively TRBD1 (6 bases). Looked up from germline, CDR1 is KGHSH and CDR2 is LQKENI. The CDR3 runs 15 residues. V lost 1 base and J lost 9, with 16 bases in between. The CDR3 is CASSPRLQGNGEQFF. CDR3 nucleotides: TGTGCCAGCTCACCACGTTTACAGGGTAATGGTGAGCAGTTCTTC.

Points on this clone: At one end, the junction sequence differs from germline, possibly due to a read error. The chain couples TRBV7-9 to TRBJ2-2; 13 bases are a match to TRBD2. The germline CDR1 and CDR2 sequences are SEHNR and FQNEAQ (reference sequence). CDR3 size: 16 residues. The CDR3 is CSSSSGLAGVGGELFF. CDR3 DNA: TGTTCCAGCAGCTCCGGACTAGCGGGAGTCGGCGGGGAGCTGTTTTTT.

The chain carries TRBV30 and TRBJ1-1, with TRBD1 matching over 8 bases. The V and J ends lost 2 bases and 4 bases, in that order; junction bases with no gene match: 6. The CDR3 runs 14 residues. Germline V gene lookup returns CDR1 GTSNPN and CDR2 SVGIG (reference sequence). DNA for the CDR3: TGTGCCTGGAGTAGACAGGGGAAGGGCACTGAAGCTTTCTTT. It is translated as CAWSRQGKGTEAFF.

This clone was recorded a few times. V and J are TRBV30 and TRBJ1-4; unclear D gene. Germline V gene data show CDR1 as GTSNPN and CDR2 as SVGIG (reference sequence). V dropped 0 bases and J dropped 0 bases, with 17 bases sitting between them. There are 18 residues in the CDR3. Here the CDR3 DNA reads TGTGCCTGGAGTGTACCCCTGGGGAGAGATGCAACTAATGAAAAACTGTTTTTT. This gives the protein CAWSVPLGRDATNEKLFF.

The CDR3 DNA is TGTGCCAGCAGTGATCCTATTCAGGATTCCTACGAGCAGTACTTC. Its translation is CASSDPIQDSYEQYF. J is TRBJ2-7 and V is TRBV2, with no clear D. The V gene's germline CDR1 is SNHLY and CDR2 FYNNEI. With 3 bases removed from V and 1 base from J, the gap between germline ends came to 13 bases. CDR3 length: 15 residues.

This clone appeared a single time. V gene TRBV2 combines with J gene TRBJ1-2, with 7 bases fitting TRBD1. The length of the CDR3 is 13 residues. The V gene end was trimmed by 9 bases and the J gene end by 6 bases; junction bases not matched to a gene: 10. Germline CDR1 and CDR2: SNHLY and FYNNEI. The CDR3 reads CARKEQGWHGYTF. The CDR3 DNA sequence: TGTGCCAGGAAAGAACAGGGGTGGCATGGCTACACCTTC. Using reference TRBV2 and TRBJ1-2 for the parts outside the CDR3, the full variable domain is EPEVTQTPSHQVTQMGQEVILRCVPISNHLYFYWYRQILGQKVEFLVSFYNNEISEKSEIFDDQFSVERPDGSNFTLKIRSTKLEDSAMYFCARKEQGWHGYTFGSGTRLTVV.

V is TRBV5-1 and J is TRBJ2-2, with D perhaps matching TRBD2 (5 bases). The ends were cut back, 5 bases at V and 4 bases at J, with 6 bases in the middle. The CDR3 consists of 12 residues. Germline CDR1 and CDR2: SGHRS and YFSETQ. The CDR3 loop reads CASRGSTGELFF. As DNA, the CDR3 is TGCGCCAGCAGAGGGAGCACCGGGGAGCTGTTTTTT.